Listed here is a single TCR beta chain. Its antigen is still unknown. CDR1 and CDR2 (germline): SQVTM, ANQGSEA. J gave up 5 bases and V 7 bases, and 8 bases lay outside the gene matches. The length of the CDR3 is 13 residues. The assay was immunoSEQ multiplex PCR, and TCRdb's table has in-frame clones only and misses some. The data contain some 210,000 clones, roughly 80% of them singletons. These data are taken from a study of cytomegalovirus exposure and HLA in healthy donors. On the study more broadly: The platform used for the 120 or so validation repertoires matched that of the 500 to 850 first-cohort repertoires, a later analysis reported.

Findings of the study overall: It was confirmed in vitro that three of the CMV-associated chains were specific for CMV antigens. The classifier reportedly diagnosed cytomegalovirus status with high specificity and sensitivity.

This TCR was recovered from a woman aged 18 to 35 in good health and CMV-seronegative. The source material was PBMCs. V is TRBV29-1 and J is TRBJ2-5, with TRBD1 matching over 9 bases. The chain's CDR3 is CSAGTGSLETQYF. The CDR3 nucleotides read TGCAGCGCCGGGACAGGGTCCTTGGAGACCCAGTACTTC.